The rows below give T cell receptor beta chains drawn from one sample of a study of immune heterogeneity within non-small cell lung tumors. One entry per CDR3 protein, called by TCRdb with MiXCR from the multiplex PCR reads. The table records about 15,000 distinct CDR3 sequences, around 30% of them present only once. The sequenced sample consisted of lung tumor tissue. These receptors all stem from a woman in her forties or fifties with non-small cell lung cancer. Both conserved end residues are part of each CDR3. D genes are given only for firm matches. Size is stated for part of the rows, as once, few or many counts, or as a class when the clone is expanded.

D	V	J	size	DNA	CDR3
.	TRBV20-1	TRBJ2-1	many	TGCAGTGCTAGAGATTCAGGCGGGCAGCCTCCTTACAATGAGCAGTTCTTC	CSARDSGGQPPYNEQFF
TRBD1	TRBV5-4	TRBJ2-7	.	TGTGCCAGCAGATCGACAGGGTCCTACGAGCAGTACTTC	CASRSTGSYEQYF
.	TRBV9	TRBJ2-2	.	TGTGCCAACAGCAAAGGTGGCGGGGCGAACACCGGGGAGCTGTTTTTT	CANSKGGGANTGELFF
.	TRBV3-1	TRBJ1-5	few	TGTGCCAGCAGCAATCAGGGGAATCAGCCCCAGCATTTT	CASSNQGNQPQHF
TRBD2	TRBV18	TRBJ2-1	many	TGTGCCAGCTCACCACCAAGCGGGAGGCACAATGAGCAGTTCTTC	CASSPPSGRHNEQFF
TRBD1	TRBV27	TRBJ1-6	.	TGTGCCAGCACCCGGACAGGGGGGAATTCACCCCTCCACTTT	CASTRTGGNSPLHF
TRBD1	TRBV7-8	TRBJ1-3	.	TGTGCCAGCACCCATGACCCGGGACAGGGGGGGAACACCATATATTTT	CASTHDPGQGGNTIYF
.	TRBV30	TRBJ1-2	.	TGTGCCTGGAGTGGCGGGGAGTACTATGGCTACACCTTC	CAWSGGEYYGYTF
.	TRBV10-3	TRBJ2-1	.	TGTGCCATCATTGAGCATTGGGACGACAATGAGCAGTTCTTC	CAIIEHWDDNEQFF
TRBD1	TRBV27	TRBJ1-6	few	TGTGCCAGCAGTACAAACAGGGGGCCCCTTCCCCTCCACTTT	CASSTNRGPLPLHF
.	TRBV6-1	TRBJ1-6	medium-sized	TGTGCCAGCAGTGAGCAAAGGAATTCACCCCTCCACTTT	CASSEQRNSPLHF
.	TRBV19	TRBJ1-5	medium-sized	TGTGCCAGTAGTAAAGGACAGAGCAATCAGCCCCAGCATTTT	CASSKGQSNQPQHF
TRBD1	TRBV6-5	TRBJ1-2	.	TGTGCCAGCAGTTCAAATACAGGGGGCAGGACAGGCTACACCTTC	CASSSNTGGRTGYTF
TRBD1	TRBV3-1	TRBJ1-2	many	TGTGCCAGCAGCCAAGAAGGGACAGGGGGTGGCTACACCTTC	CASSQEGTGGGYTF
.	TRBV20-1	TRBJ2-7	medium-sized	TGCAGTGCGACCGCCGTCTTGAGCTCCTACGAGCAGTACTTC	CSATAVLSSYEQYF
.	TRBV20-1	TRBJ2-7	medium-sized	TGCAGTGCTAGGACTCCGGGGTCCTACGAGCAGTACTTC	CSARTPGSYEQYF
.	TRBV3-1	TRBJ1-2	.	TGTGCCAGCAGCCAAACTAGGGGCCAGGAGGGCTACACCTTC	CASSQTRGQEGYTF
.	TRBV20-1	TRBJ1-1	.	TGCAGTGCTAGAGAAGGCGGAGGTCTCCCTGAAGCTTTCTTT	CSAREGGGLPEAFF
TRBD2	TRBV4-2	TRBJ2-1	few	TGTGCCAGCAGCCAAGAGCTAGCGGGAAAGCAGTTCTTC	CASSQELAGKQFF
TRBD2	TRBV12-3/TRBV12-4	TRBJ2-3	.	TGTGCCAGCAGTCACACCCCTATTACTAGCGGGAGTCCAGATACGCAGTATTTT	CASSHTPITSGSPDTQYF
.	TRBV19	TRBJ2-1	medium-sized	TGTGCCAGTAGTTCCCCCGGGACTCCGACCTACAATGAGCAGTTCTTC	CASSSPGTPTYNEQFF
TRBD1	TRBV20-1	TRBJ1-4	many	TGCAGTGCAGGACAGGGTGAAAAACTGTTTTTT	CSAGQGEKLFF
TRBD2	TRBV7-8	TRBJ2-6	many	TGTGCCAGCAGCCAATCGGGACTAGACTTCTCTGGGGCCAACGTCCTGACTTTC	CASSQSGLDFSGANVLTF
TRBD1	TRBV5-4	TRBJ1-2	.	TGTGCCAGCAGCAACCAAGACAGGGAGGCCTACACCTTC	CASSNQDREAYTF
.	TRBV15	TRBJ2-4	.	TGTGCCACCAGCAGACCGGACGGCATCAAAAACATTCAGTACTTC	CATSRPDGIKNIQYF
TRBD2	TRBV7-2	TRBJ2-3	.	TGTGCCAGCAGCCACTGGACTAGCGGGAGGGCCAGCACAGATACGCAGTATTTT	CASSHWTSGRASTDTQYF
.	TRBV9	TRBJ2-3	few	TGTGCCAGCAGACGTTCTGCGGCGGATACGCAGTATTTT	CASRRSAADTQYF
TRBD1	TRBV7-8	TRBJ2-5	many	TGTGCCAGCAGCCCTGGACAGGGGGAGACCCAGTACTTC	CASSPGQGETQYF
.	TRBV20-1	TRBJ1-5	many	TGCAGTGCTATTGGTGGGAATCAGCCCCAGCATTTT	CSAIGGNQPQHF
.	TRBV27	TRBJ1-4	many	TGTGCCAGCAGTCCGGACGCAACTAATGAAAAACTGTTTTTT	CASSPDATNEKLFF
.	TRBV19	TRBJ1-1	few	TGTGCCAGTAGTATGTCTAATATGAACACTGAAGCTTTCTTT	CASSMSNMNTEAFF
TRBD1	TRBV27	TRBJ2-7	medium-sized	TGTGCCAGCAGTCGGGACAGGGGTTTGGAGGAGCAGTACTTC	CASSRDRGLEEQYF
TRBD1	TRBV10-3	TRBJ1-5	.	TGTACCTCAAAAGGGGGGACAGGGGCAGGTCAGCCCCAGCATTTT	CTSKGGTGAGQPQHF
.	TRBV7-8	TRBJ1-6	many	TGTGCCAGCAGCTTAGGGCCCACTTCACCCCTCCACTTT	CASSLGPTSPLHF
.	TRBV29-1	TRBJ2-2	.	TGCAGCGTTGAGGGGGGAATGAACACCGGGGAGCTGTTTTTT	CSVEGGMNTGELFF
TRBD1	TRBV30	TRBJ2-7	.	TGTGCCTGGAGCAAGCAGACAGGGGACGAGCAGTACTTC	CAWSKQTGDEQYF
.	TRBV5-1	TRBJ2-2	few	TGCGCCAGCAGCTTGATGACAGGGAACACCGGGGAGCTGTTTTTT	CASSLMTGNTGELFF
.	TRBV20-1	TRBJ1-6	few	TGCAGTGCTGTGACAGCCAATTCACCCCTCCACTTT	CSAVTANSPLHF
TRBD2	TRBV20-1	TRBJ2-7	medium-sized	TGCAGTGCTCAAAACGGGAGGAGTGGTTTCTACGAGCAGTACTTC	CSAQNGRSGFYEQYF
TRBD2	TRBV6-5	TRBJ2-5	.	TGTGCCAGCAGTTCCCCAAGCGGGGGAGCGTACCAAGAGACCCAGTACTTC	CASSSPSGGAYQETQYF
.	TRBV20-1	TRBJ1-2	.	TGCAGTGCTCTACTCAAGGAACCTAACTATGGCTACACCTTC	CSALLKEPNYGYTF
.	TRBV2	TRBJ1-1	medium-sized	TGTGCCAGCAGTAAACAACTCGACACTGAAGCTTTCTTT	CASSKQLDTEAFF
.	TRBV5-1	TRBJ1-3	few	TGCGCCAGCAGATTACTACAGGGAGAAGGAAACACCATATATTTT	CASRLLQGEGNTIYF
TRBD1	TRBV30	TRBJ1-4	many	TGTGCCTGGAGGCCAGGGGGCGCGGGGGAAAAACTGTTTTTT	CAWRPGGAGEKLFF
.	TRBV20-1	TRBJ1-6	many	TGCAGTGCTAGAGATCAAGGTTACTCTAATTCACCCCTCCACTTT	CSARDQGYSNSPLHF
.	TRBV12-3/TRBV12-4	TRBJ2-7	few	TGTGCCAGCACCTTGTGGGGACTTCCCTACTACGAGCAGTACTTC	CASTLWGLPYYEQYF
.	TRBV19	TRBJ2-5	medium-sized	TGTGCCAGTAGCCATGCGGAGACCCAGTACTTC	CASSHAETQYF
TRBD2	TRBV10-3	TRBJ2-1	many	TGTGCCATCAGTGGGAGACTAGCGGGAATTTCCTACAATGAGCAGTTCTTC	CAISGRLAGISYNEQFF
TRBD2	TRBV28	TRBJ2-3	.	TGTGCCAGCAGTTCCTTTAGCGGGAGACCCTCTAGCACAGATACGCAGTATTTT	CASSSFSGRPSSTDTQYF
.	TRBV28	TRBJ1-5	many	TGTGCCAGCAGGACGGCGGGGGGGTATCAGCCCCAGCATTTT	CASRTAGGYQPQHF
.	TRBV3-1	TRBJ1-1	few	TGTGCCAGCAGCCAAGGACTTATAGGGAACACTGAAGCTTTCTTT	CASSQGLIGNTEAFF
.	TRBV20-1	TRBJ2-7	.	TGCAGTGCTAGAGAAACGTTTCGCGAGCAGTACTTC	CSARETFREQYF
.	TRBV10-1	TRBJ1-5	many	TGCGCCAGCATTTCCCGACAGGATAATCAGCCCCAGCATTTT	CASISRQDNQPQHF
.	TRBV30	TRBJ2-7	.	TGTGCCTGGGGGCTGTCACTCTACGAGCAGTACTTC	CAWGLSLYEQYF